These 5 T cell receptor beta chains were all obtained from the same sample, sequenced in a study of T-cell memory formation after mild COVID-19. A single record per CDR3 protein comes from TCRdb applying MiXCR to the 5' RACE reads. The data show about 450,000 distinct CDR3 sequences, under 25% seen once. Sequenced material: PBMCs or a T cell subset sorted from them (not recorded which). These receptors all come from an adult woman who had mild COVID-19 (a few samples of this study predate the infection). Cell type and time point are not known.

This chain links TRBV7-2 with TRBJ1-5, with D tentatively TRBD1 (5 bases). CDR3 size: 14 residues. Germline CDR1 and CDR2: SGHTA and FQGNSA. V was clipped by 2 bases and J by 7 bases, with 12 bases between them. The CDR3 spells CASSLREGRQPQHF. The CDR3 region has the DNA TGTGCCAGCAGCTTAAGGGAGGGACGGCAGCCCCAGCATTTT.

The chain carries TRBV6-2 or TRBV6-3 and TRBJ1-3; perhaps TRBD1 as D (5 bases). The length of the CDR3 is 21 residues. V was clipped by 0 bases and J by 4 bases, with 28 bases between them. Germline CDR1 and CDR2: MNHEY and SVGEGT. The CDR3 DNA is TGTGCCAGCAGTTACTCGTCCAACAGGATCCCCCCAGGCGCGACGGGAAACACCATATATTTT. Its protein product is CASSYSSNRIPPGATGNTIYF.

The rearrangement joins TRBV5-1 to TRBJ2-2; 7 bases are shared with TRBD1. Germline V CDR1 and CDR2: SGHRS, YFSETQ. V trimming: 3 bases; J trimming: 4 bases; junction bases outside the gene matches: 3. The CDR3 is made up of 14 amino acids. CDR3 loop: CASSCRQGTGELFF. The CDR3 DNA is TGCGCCAGCAGCTGCCGACAGGGCACCGGGGAGCTGTTTTTT.

This clonotype was detected only a few times. The chain combines TRBV10-3 with TRBJ2-3; D call uncertain. Per germline, CDR1 ENHRY and CDR2 SYGVKD. The V end was cut by 5 bases, the J end by 5 bases, with 11 bases between. The length of the CDR3 is 13 residues. As DNA, the CDR3 is TGTGCCATCAGTAGCAGGAGTGGAGATACGCAGTATTTT. Protein product: CAISSRSGDTQYF.

In this sample, this clonotype turned up a few times. The chain couples TRBV24-1 to TRBJ1-2, with TRBD1 identical over 7 bases. Germline CDR1 and CDR2: KGHDR and SFDVKD. CDR3 length: 14 amino acids. The V segment lost 4 bases and the J segment 9 bases; nucleotides outside the gene matches: 10. The CDR3 region is CATSESTRQGRYTF. The DNA for the CDR3 is TGTGCCACCAGTGAATCCACCCGACAGGGCCGCTACACCTTC.